This T cell receptor (beta chain) was sequenced for a study of blood T cell repertoires in COVID-19. Clones were read by immunoSEQ multiplex PCR, and TCRdb kept only the in-frame ones, dropping some. This sample has hundreds of thousands of clones, with 85% found just once. Germline V CDR1 and CDR2: SGHDN, FVKESK. The CDR3 consists of 17 residues. With 5 bases clipped from V and 3 bases from J, the junction kept 12 bases outside the gene matches. Sequenced sample: peripheral blood. V and J are TRBV14 and TRBJ1-2; TRBD1 agrees at 10 bases. This clonotype originated in a human donor in a cohort sampled during active COVID-19. The CDR3 nucleotides read TGTGCCAGCAGCACCGCGGGACAGGGGCCTTTTCACTATGGCTACACCTTC. This gives the protein CASSTAGQGPFHYGYTF.